One and the same sample provided the 2 T cell receptor beta chains below, sequenced in a study of T cell responses to AZD1222 COVID-19 vaccine (dated by TCRdb to about 2021). Interpreted using the paper, the time point label stands for: about 28 days (+/-7) after the second vaccine dose. Receptor amplification or capture employed the immunoSEQ multiplex PCR assay. TCRdb re-hosts the immuneACCESS table, in-frame sequences only. Its copies lack some clones; in the studies checked, an unresolved V gene accounts for under half of them, and the cause for the rest is not known. The sample records around 140,000 clones, around 90% of which are singletons. Roughly 1.7% of the sample belongs to the ten largest clones. The source was peripheral blood, collected 28 days after the second AZD1222 dose. The receptors derive from an adult who received the AZD1222 COVID-19 vaccine.

The J gene is TRBJ2-5, the V gene TRBV20-1; D is ambiguous. CDR3 length: 11 residues. In germline, CDR1 is DFQATT, CDR2 SNEGSKA (reference sequence). V was pared by 4 bases and J by 9 bases, with 12 bases between. In nucleotides, the CDR3 is TGCAGTGCTAAACTTTTGGCCTCCCAGTACTTC. Translated: CSAKLLASQYF.

V gene TRBV27 combines with J gene TRBJ1-1; D remains unclear. The V end was cut by 6 bases, the J end by 9 bases, with 17 bases between. CDR1 and CDR2 from the germline V gene are MNHEY and SMNVEV (reference sequence). CDR3 length equals 13 residues. CDR3 coding DNA: TGTGCCAGCAGCCCTTATGAGGGTCACCAAGCTTTCTTT. Translation gives CASSPYEGHQAFF.